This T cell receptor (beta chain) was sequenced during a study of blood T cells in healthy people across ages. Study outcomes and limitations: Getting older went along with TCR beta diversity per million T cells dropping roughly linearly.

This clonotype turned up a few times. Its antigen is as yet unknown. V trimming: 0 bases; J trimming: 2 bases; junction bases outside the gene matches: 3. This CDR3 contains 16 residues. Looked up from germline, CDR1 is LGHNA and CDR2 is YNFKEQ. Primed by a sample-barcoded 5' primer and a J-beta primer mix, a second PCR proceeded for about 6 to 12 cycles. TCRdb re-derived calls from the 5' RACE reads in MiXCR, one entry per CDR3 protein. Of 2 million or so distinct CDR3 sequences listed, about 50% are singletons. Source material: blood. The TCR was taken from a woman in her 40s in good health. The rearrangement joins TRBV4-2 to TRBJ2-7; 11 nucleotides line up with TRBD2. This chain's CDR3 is CASSQEFSGGAYEQYF. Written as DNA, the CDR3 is TGTGCCAGCAGCCAAGAATTTAGCGGGGGGGCCTACGAGCAGTACTTC.